These T cell receptor beta chains were read from a single sample in a study of blood T cell repertoires in COVID-19. Data came from immunoSEQ multiplex PCR; TCRdb stores just in-frame clones and leaves some out. The profile covers 90,000 to 150,000 clones, with around 77% appearing a single time and 6.5% to 9% taken by the ten largest. Sequenced input: peripheral blood. The receptors derive from a human donor in a cohort sampled during active COVID-19. Each CDR3 is given with its conserved first and last residue. D genes are given only for firm matches. Clone sizes are given selectively: once, few, many, or a class where the clone is expanded.

clone_size,v_call,d_call,j_call,cdr3_aa,cdr3_nt
.,TRBV4-1,.,TRBJ1-1,CASSQGPTVNTEAFF,TGCGCCAGCAGCCAAGGTCCGACAGTTAACACTGAAGCTTTCTTT
few,TRBV19,TRBD1,TRBJ2-7,CASSPGTAVYEQYF,TGTGCCAGTAGCCCGGGGACAGCAGTTTACGAGCAGTACTTC
.,TRBV12-3/TRBV12-4,.,TRBJ2-7,CASSPGGSYEQYF,TGTGCCAGCAGTCCCGGCGGTAGCTACGAGCAGTACTTC
.,TRBV3-1/TRBV3-2,TRBD1,TRBJ2-5,CASSQGTGSYTQETQYF,TGTGCCAGCAGCCAAGGGACAGGGTCTTACACCCAAGAGACCCAGTACTTC
once,TRBV28,TRBD2,TRBJ2-7,CASTPPGLAGEYEQYF,TGTGCCAGCACCCCACCCGGGCTAGCGGGCGAATACGAGCAGTACTTC
.,TRBV7-9,TRBD2,TRBJ2-7,CASCREESYEQYF,TGTGCCAGCTGTCGGGAGGAGTCCTACGAGCAGTACTTC
.,TRBV18,.,TRBJ1-4,CASSPLGVNEKLFF,TGTGCCAGCTCACCACTGGGCGTTAATGAAAAACTGTTTTTT
few,TRBV5-1,.,TRBJ2-7,CASSPGDTSYEQYF,TGCGCCAGCAGCCCAGGGGACACCTCCTACGAGCAGTACTTC
.,TRBV4-1,.,TRBJ1-1,CASSQETSNTEAFF,TGCGCCAGCAGCCAAGAAACAAGTAACACTGAAGCTTTCTTT
few,TRBV6-5,TRBD1,TRBJ2-7,CASRDRSSYEQYF,TGTGCCAGCAGGGACAGGAGTTCCTACGAGCAGTACTTC
.,TRBV5-6,.,TRBJ1-1,CASRAGYTEAFF,TGTGCCAGCAGGGCGGGGTACACTGAAGCTTTCTTT
few,TRBV7-9,TRBD1,TRBJ2-7,CASSSDRAIGEQYF,TGTGCCAGCAGCTCGGACAGGGCCATTGGTGAGCAGTACTTC
few,TRBV4-1,.,TRBJ1-2,CASSQDQGSSNYGYTF,TGCGCCAGCAGCCAAGATCAGGGCTCCTCTAACTATGGCTACACCTTC
.,TRBV18,TRBD1,TRBJ2-5,CASSPSLWLSGQKGETQYF,TGTGCCAGCTCGCCCAGTCTTTGGCTTTCGGGACAGAAAGGGGAGACCCAGTACTTC
.,TRBV20-1,.,TRBJ2-7,CSASKTSNPSYEQYF,TGCAGTGCTAGTAAAACTAGCAATCCCTCCTACGAGCAGTACTTC
.,TRBV5-4,.,TRBJ1-2,CASSLGRVPNYGYTF,TGTGCCAGCAGCTTGGGCAGGGTTCCTAACTATGGCTACACCTTC
.,TRBV25-1,.,TRBJ2-7,CASSDTYEQYF,TGTGCCAGCAGTGACACCTACGAGCAGTACTTC
.,TRBV7-9,TRBD1,TRBJ2-1,CASSTRQGGYNEQFF,TGTGCCAGCAGCACCCGACAGGGGGGGTACAATGAGCAGTTCTTC
.,TRBV7-6,.,TRBJ2-7,CASSTRQSGHEQYF,TGTGCCAGCAGCACCAGACAAAGCGGTCACGAGCAGTACTTC
.,TRBV28,TRBD2,TRBJ2-5,CASSPGLVIQETQYF,TGTGCCAGCAGTCCCGGACTAGTAATACAAGAGACCCAGTACTTC
few,TRBV18,TRBD1,TRBJ2-7,CASSPIRAGQGEQYF,TGTGCCAGCTCACCGATCAGGGCTGGACAGGGGGAGCAGTACTTC
.,TRBV4-2,.,TRBJ1-3,CASTRPSGNTIYF,TGTGCCAGCACCCGGCCCTCTGGAAACACCATATATTTT
.,TRBV5-1,.,TRBJ2-5,CASSFIRTNQETQYF,TGCGCCAGCAGCTTTATTCGCACAAACCAAGAGACCCAGTACTTC
.,TRBV28,TRBD2,TRBJ2-7,CASTLGGVAEQYF,TGTGCCAGCACCCTGGGGGGGGTGGCCGAGCAGTACTTC
.,TRBV9,TRBD1,TRBJ2-7,CASGQGQGYYEQYF,TGTGCCAGCGGACAGGGACAGGGGTACTACGAGCAGTACTTC
few,TRBV11-2,.,TRBJ2-7,CASTRTARTYEQYF,TGTGCCAGCACACGGACAGCGAGGACCTACGAGCAGTACTTC
.,TRBV6-1,TRBD1,TRBJ2-7,CASSVAQGTWGYEQYF,TGTGCCAGCAGTGTGGCACAGGGGACGTGGGGCTACGAGCAGTACTTC